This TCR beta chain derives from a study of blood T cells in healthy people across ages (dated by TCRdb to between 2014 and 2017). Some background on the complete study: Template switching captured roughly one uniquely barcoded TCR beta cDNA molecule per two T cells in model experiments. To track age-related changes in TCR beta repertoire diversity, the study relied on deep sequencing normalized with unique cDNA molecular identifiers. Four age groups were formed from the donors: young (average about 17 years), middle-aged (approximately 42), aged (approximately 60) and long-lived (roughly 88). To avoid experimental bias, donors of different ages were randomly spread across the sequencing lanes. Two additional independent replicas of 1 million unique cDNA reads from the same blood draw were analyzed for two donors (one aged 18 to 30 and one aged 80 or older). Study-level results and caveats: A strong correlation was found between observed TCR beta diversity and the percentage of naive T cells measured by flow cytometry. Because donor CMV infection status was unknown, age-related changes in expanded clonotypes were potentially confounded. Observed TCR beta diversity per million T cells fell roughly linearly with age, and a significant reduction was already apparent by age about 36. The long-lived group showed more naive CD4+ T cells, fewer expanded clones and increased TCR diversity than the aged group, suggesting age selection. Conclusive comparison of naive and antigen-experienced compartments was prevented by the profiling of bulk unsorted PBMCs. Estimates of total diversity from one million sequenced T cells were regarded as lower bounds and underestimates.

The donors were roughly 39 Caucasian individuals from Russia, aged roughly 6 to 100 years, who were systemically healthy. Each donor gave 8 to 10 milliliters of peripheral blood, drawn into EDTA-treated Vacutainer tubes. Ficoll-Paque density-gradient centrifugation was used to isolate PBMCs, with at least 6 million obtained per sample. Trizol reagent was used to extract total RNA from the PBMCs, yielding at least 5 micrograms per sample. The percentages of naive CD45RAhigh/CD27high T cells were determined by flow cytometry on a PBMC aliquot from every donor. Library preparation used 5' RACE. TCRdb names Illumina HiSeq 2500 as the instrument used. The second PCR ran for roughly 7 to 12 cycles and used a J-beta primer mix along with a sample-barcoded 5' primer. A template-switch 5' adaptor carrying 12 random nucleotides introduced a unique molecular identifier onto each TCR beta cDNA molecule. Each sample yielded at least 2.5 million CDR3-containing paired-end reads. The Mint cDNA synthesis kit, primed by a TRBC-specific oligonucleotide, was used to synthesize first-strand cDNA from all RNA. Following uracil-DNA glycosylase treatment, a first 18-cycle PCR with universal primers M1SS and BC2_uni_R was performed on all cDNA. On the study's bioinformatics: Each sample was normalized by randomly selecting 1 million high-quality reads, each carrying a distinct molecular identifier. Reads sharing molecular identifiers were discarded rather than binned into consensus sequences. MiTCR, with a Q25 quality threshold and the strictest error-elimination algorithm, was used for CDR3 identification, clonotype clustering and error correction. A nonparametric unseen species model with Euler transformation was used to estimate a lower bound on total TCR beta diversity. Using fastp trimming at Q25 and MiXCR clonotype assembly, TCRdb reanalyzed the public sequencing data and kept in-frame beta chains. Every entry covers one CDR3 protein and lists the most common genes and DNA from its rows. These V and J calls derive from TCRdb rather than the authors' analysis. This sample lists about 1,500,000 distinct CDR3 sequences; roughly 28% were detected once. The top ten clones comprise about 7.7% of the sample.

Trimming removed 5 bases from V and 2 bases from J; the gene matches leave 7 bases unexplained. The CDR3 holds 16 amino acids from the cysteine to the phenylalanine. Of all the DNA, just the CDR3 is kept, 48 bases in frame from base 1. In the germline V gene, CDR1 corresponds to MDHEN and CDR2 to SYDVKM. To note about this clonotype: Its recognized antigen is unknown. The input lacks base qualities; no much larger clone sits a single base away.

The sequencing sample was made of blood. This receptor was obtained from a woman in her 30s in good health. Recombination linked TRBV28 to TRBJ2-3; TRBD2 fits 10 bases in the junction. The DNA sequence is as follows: TGTGCCAGCAGTATTCAAAGCGGGGGGGACACAGATACGCAGTATTTT. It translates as CASSIQSGGDTDTQYF.